Described below is a single T cell receptor (beta chain) sequence and its context. Antigen: not known. The data derive from a study of cytomegalovirus exposure and HLA in healthy donors. Study conclusions and caveats: Specific recognition of CMV antigens was confirmed in vitro for a few chains (all CMV-associated). It was found in a later analysis that first-cohort TCR clusters tended to co-occur in the approximately 130 validation repertoires. Cytomegalovirus status was reportedly diagnosed by the classifier with high specificity and sensitivity.

Germline V CDR1 and CDR2: LNHDA, SQIVND (reference sequence). This CDR3 contains 13 residues. Unmatched junction bases numbered 4, after V lost 6 bases and J lost 7 bases. The table came from immunoSEQ multiplex PCR; TCRdb's copy has only in-frame clones and leaves some out. Of some 41,000 clones listed, 93% are singletons. The chain couples TRBV19 to TRBJ1-5; TRBD1 matches 9 bases. The source is a woman aged 18-30 years in good health and CMV-seronegative. The sample comprised PBMCs. For the CDR3, the DNA is TGTGCCAGTAGGGTGACAGGGGGACAGCCCCAGCATTTT. Translating it yields CASRVTGGQPQHF.